The clone carrying this TCR beta chain was counted once. How the authors handled the data: Scientists estimated how many nucleated cells there were by amplifying reference gene primers. The assay was immunoSEQ multiplex PCR, and TCRdb's table has in-frame clones only and misses some. The V and J calls and clone size are taken from that table; D and trimming were inferred from the DNA. This sample has some 180,000 clones, with 80% to 90% found just once. The sample originates from a study of blood T cell repertoires in COVID-19. In the study overall: The origin of the acute and convalescent COVID-19 samples was the United States, Italy and Spain. PBMCs, B-cell-depleted T cells, or T cells provided the cDNA or gDNA that made up the material.

Trimming took off 3 bases at V and 0 bases at J, with 24 bases between the two ends. This CDR3 is built from 20 residues. CDR1 and CDR2 (germline): LNHDA, SQIVND (reference sequence). The chain uses TRBV19 and TRBJ1-3; D may be TRBD1 (6 bases). The clonotype was recovered from a woman aged 80 or older with acute or convalescent COVID-19. What was sequenced was peripheral blood. CDR3 nucleotides: TGTGCCAGTAGTATTGCTTCCCTCGGACAGCCTTTACTCTCTGGAAACACCATATATTTT. Translated: CASSIASLGQPLLSGNTIYF.